This note documents a single TCR beta chain sequence. Its antigen is not identified. These data come from a study of cytomegalovirus exposure and HLA in healthy donors. Looking at the study overall: The same platform used for the approximately 700 first-cohort repertoires was also used for the 90 to 150 validation repertoires, as a later analysis reported. General study points: The majority of TCR sequences were rare, yet some public TCRs appeared in many donors.

Profiling relied on immunoSEQ multiplex PCR, and the TCRdb table lists in-frame clones only, not all of them. The repertoire holds tens of thousands of clones, with 90% to 97% as singletons. With 2 bases clipped from V and 3 bases from J, the junction kept 3 bases outside the gene matches. Looked up from germline, CDR1 is SGDLS and CDR2 is YYNGEE. The CDR3 loop spans 14 amino acids. The gene calls are TRBV9 and TRBJ1-2; TRBD1 matches at 8 bases. The origin of this receptor is a man younger than 30 in good health and CMV-seropositive. Input material: PBMCs. The CDR3 sequence is CASSVQGAHYGYTF. CDR3 bases: TGTGCCAGCAGCGTTCAGGGGGCCCACTATGGCTACACCTTC.